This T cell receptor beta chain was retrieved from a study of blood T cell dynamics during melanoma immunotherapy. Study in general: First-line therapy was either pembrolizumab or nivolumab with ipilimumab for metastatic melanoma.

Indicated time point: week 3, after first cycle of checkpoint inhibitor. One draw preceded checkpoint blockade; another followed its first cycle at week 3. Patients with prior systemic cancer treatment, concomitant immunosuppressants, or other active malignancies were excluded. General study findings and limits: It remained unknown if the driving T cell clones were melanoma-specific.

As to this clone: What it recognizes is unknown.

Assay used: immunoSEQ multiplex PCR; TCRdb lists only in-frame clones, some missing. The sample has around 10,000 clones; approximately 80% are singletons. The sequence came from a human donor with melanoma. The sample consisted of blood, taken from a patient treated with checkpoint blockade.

CDR3 protein: CASSSRTGAGANVLTF. In DNA form, the CDR3 reads TGTGCCAGCAGCTCAAGAACGGGAGCTGGGGCCAACGTCCTGACTTTC. The chain couples TRBV5-4 to TRBJ2-6; the D gene is possibly TRBD2 (6 bases). Between the trimmed V and J ends, which lost 3 bases and 2 bases, there was a span of 12 bases. The CDR3 covers 16 residues. The germline V gene encodes CDR1 SGHNT and CDR2 YYREEE (reference sequence).